These T cell receptor beta chains were read from a single sample in a study of siplizumab effects on memory and regulatory T cells. Method: immunoSEQ multiplex PCR; TCRdb's copy keeps in-frame clones and lacks some. The repertoire holds about 99,000 clones, with roughly 92% as singletons. Sequences were obtained from Tregs sorted from blood. The receptor set was obtained from a human donor in good health. Each CDR3 is given with its conserved first and last residue. The order of the fields is D gene, clone size, V gene, J gene, CDR3 protein, CDR3 DNA. A D gene is named only where the DNA matches it firmly. The listing skips clone size in some rows; elsewhere it reads once, few, many or a size class.

>TRBD1|.|TRBV5-1|TRBJ1-3
CASSKLQGNSGNTIYF
TGCGCCAGCAGCAAATTACAGGGGAACTCTGGAAACACCATATATTTT
>.|once|TRBV9|TRBJ1-1
CASSVALNTKAFF
TGTGCCAGCAGCGTAGCGTTGAACACTAAAGCTTTCTTT
>.|.|TRBV7-9|TRBJ2-5
CASSSGTGAQETQYF
TGTGCCAGCAGCTCGGGGACCGGGGCTCAAGAGACCCAGTACTTC
>.|.|TRBV27|TRBJ2-1
CASSLRYPYNEQFF
TGTGCCAGCAGTTTAAGGTACCCATACAATGAGCAGTTCTTC
>.|.|TRBV11-2|TRBJ2-3
CASSPGTPSVDTQYF
TGTGCCAGCAGCCCCGGGACCCCTTCTGTGGATACGCAGTATTTT
>.|.|TRBV5-1|TRBJ1-2
CASSLQPGGYGYTF
TGCGCCAGCAGCCTTCAACCTGGAGGCTATGGCTACACCTTC
>.|.|TRBV11-2|TRBJ2-2
CASSSRDSFTGELFF
TGTGCCAGCAGCTCCCGCGACAGTTTCACCGGGGAGCTGTTTTTT
>TRBD2|once|TRBV27|TRBJ2-1
CASSLRGTSANEQFF
TGTGCCAGCAGTTTACGGGGGACTAGCGCCAATGAGCAGTTCTTC
>TRBD1|.|TRBV6-6|TRBJ1-4
CASSWGQANFF
TGTGCCAGCAGTTGGGGACAGGCGAATTTTTTT
>TRBD1|.|TRBV18|TRBJ2-7
CASSKGQGPGYEQYF
TGTGCCAGCTCAAAGGGACAGGGGCCGGGGTACGAGCAGTACTTC
>.|.|TRBV30|TRBJ2-7
CAWSPPFLVQRKTYEQYF
TGTGCCTGGAGTCCACCCTTTCTAGTACAGCGTAAGACCTACGAGCAGTACTTC
>TRBD1|.|TRBV6-1|TRBJ1-1
CASRGDRVIAEAFF
TGTGCCAGCAGGGGGGACAGGGTAATCGCTGAAGCTTTCTTT
>.|.|TRBV19|TRBJ1-1
CASRISTPMNTEAFF
TGTGCCAGTAGGATATCCACGCCTATGAACACTGAAGCTTTCTTT
>.|once|TRBV19|TRBJ1-5
CASSIPALTGQPQHF
TGTGCCAGTAGTATCCCCGCCCTTACGGGGCAGCCCCAGCATTTT